This entry lists 4 T cell receptor beta chains sequenced from one sample in a study of human T cells and chemical hapten exposure. MiXCR, run by TCRdb on the RACE reads, gives a single entry per CDR3 protein. Here the sample spans about 82,000 distinct CDR3 sequences, approximately 7% being singletons. The time point is: patch test 2, 6 weeks after DPC sensitization. Noted treatment: therapeutic diphenylcyclopropenone sensitization with weekly scalp DPC. Sequenced here: whole blood, sampled in connection with sensitization to the hapten diphenylcyclopropenone (DPC). The receptors here all came from a woman in her 30s with alopecia areata. Some clones in this sample may be carry-over from other donors' samples.

CDR3 DNA: TGTGCCAGCAGCCGAGAGGGACGGGGAAATTCACCCCTCCACTTT. The encoded protein is CASSREGRGNSPLHF. This chain uses TRBV3-1 with TRBJ1-6; a possible D gene is TRBD1 (5 bases). The germline CDR1 and CDR2 sequences are LGHDT and YNNKEL (reference sequence). V was clipped by 4 bases and J by 7 bases, with 14 bases between them. The CDR3 sequence is 15 residues long. Filled out from reference TRBV3-1 and TRBJ1-6, the complete variable domain reads DTAVSQTPKYLVTQMGNDKSIKCEQNLGHDTMYWYKQDSKKFLKIMFSYNNKELIINETVPNRFSPKSPDKAHLNLHINSLELGDSAVYFCASSREGRGNSPLHFGNGTRLTVT.

This chain joins TRBV12-3 or TRBV12-4 and TRBJ1-5; D is possibly TRBD1 (6 bases). Trimming cost V 5 bases and J 0 bases, with 11 bases left between them. The CDR3 is made up of 15 amino acids. The CDR3 sequence: CASSNRDFSNQPQHF. For the CDR3, the DNA is TGTGCCAGCAGTAACAGGGACTTTAGCAATCAGCCCCAGCATTTT.

J is TRBJ1-1 and V is TRBV6-6; no clear D gene. Germline-derived CDR1 and CDR2 are MNHNY and SVGAGI (reference sequence). With 7 bases removed from V and 4 bases from J, the gap between germline ends came to 7 bases. There are 11 residues in the CDR3. CDR3 DNA: TGTGCCAGCAAAGGGCCCACTGAAGCTTTCTTT. It codes for CASKGPTEAFF.

This clonotype was seen ten or more times. This chain joins TRBV20-1 and TRBJ2-4; TRBD1 is a possible D gene (5 bases). CDR3 length equals 15 residues. Germline values: CDR1 DFQATT, CDR2 SNEGSKA (reference sequence). The V end was cut by 1 base, the J end by 1 base, with 11 bases between. The CDR3 region has the DNA TGCAGTGCTAGAGGGCCAGGGCTGGCCAAAAACATTCAGTACTTC. Translated, it gives CSARGPGLAKNIQYF.